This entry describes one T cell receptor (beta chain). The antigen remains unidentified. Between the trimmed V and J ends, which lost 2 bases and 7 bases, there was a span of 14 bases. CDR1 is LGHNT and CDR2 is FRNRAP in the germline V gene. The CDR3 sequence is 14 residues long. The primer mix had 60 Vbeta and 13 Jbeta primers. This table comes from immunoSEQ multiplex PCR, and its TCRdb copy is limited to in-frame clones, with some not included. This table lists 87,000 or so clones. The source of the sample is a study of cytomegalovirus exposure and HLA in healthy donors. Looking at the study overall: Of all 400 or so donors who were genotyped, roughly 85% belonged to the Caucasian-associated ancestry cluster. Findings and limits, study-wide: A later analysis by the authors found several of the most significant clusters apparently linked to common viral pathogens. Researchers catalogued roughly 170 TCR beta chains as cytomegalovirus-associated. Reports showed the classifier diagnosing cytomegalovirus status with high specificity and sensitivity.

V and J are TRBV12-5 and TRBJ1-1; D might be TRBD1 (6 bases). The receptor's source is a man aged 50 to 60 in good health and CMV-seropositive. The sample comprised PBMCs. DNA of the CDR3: TGTGCTAGTGGTTTGCCAGGGACAATGGGTGAAGCTTTCTTT. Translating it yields CASGLPGTMGEAFF.